The 7 T cell receptor beta chains reported below all come from one sample, sequenced in a study of control samples from healthy donors and cancer patients. Measured with immunoSEQ multiplex PCR; TCRdb has only the in-frame clones, and not every one. The sample shows roughly 130,000 clones, approximately 90% of them seen only once. The sample consisted of blood. The receptors shown here come from a man between 18 and 29 years old in good health.

V and J are TRBV27 and TRBJ2-7, with D possibly called TRBD1 or TRBD2 (5 bases each). CDR1 and CDR2 from the germline V gene are MNHEY and SMNVEV (reference sequence). V lost 8 bases to trimming and J lost 0 bases, with 11 bases between them. This CDR3 region has 13 residues. This CDR3 is CASAAGTSYEQYF. The CDR3 DNA follows: TGTGCCAGCGCGGCCGGGACCTCCTACGAGCAGTACTTC.

Only one count was recorded for this clone. This chain joins TRBV6-5 and TRBJ1-1; D is perhaps TRBD1 (6 bases). The CDR3 is 13 residues long. Trimming stripped 4 bases from V and 3 bases from J, with 9 bases between. Germline V CDR1 and CDR2: MNHEY, SVGAGI. The CDR3 protein is CASSFEGDTEAFF. The CDR3 coding sequence is TGTGCCAGCAGTTTCGAGGGGGACACTGAAGCTTTCTTT.

The rearrangement links TRBV5-6 to TRBJ1-2; no definite D call. The germline V gene encodes CDR1 SGHDT and CDR2 YYEEEE. Trimming pared 0 bases from V and 1 base from J, leaving 13 bases between. The CDR3 consists of 16 residues. This CDR3 reads CASSLASLVFNYGYTF. DNA for the CDR3: TGTGCCAGCAGCTTGGCTAGTTTGGTATTTAACTATGGCTACACCTTC. The complete variable domain, with remaining parts taken from reference TRBV5-6 and TRBJ1-2, reads DAGVTQSPTHLIKTRGQQVTLRCSPKSGHDTVSWYQQALGQGPQFIFQYYEEEERQRGNFPDRFSGHQFPNYSSELNVNALLLGDSALYLCASSLASLVFNYGYTFGSGTRLTVV.

V usage is TRBV11-1 and J usage is TRBJ2-7; 9 positions agree with TRBD1. Germline trimming cut 1 base from V and 3 bases from J; bases unmatched to any gene: 7. Germline V lookup: CDR1 SGHAT, CDR2 FQDESV (reference sequence). The CDR3 has 16 residues. The CDR3 reads CASSLDVGQGGYEQYF. In nucleotides, the CDR3 is TGTGCCAGCAGCTTAGATGTGGGACAGGGAGGCTACGAGCAGTACTTC.

This sequence joins TRBV12-3 or TRBV12-4 and TRBJ1-1; D gene unclear. The CDR3 extends over 12 amino acids. V was pared by 6 bases and J by 10 bases, with 15 bases between. This CDR3 is CASREVRSGAFF. CDR3 in DNA: TGTGCCAGCAGAGAGGTGCGATCTGGAGCTTTCTTT.

The chain employs TRBV5-1 and TRBJ2-1; 7 nucleotides match TRBD1. With V trimmed by 4 bases and J by 6 bases, 7 bases remained unmatched. Germline V gene sequence: CDR1 SGHRS, CDR2 YFSETQ. There are 14 residues in the CDR3. CDR3 coding DNA: TGCGCCAGCAGCGGCCGGACAGGCACCAATGAGCAGTTCTTC. It is translated as CASSGRTGTNEQFF. The whole variable domain, remainder taken from reference TRBV5-1 and TRBJ2-1, is KAGVTQTPRYLIKTRGQQVTLSCSPISGHRSVSWYQQTPGQGLQFLFEYFSETQRNKGNFPGRFSGRQFSNSRSEMNVSTLELGDSALYLCASSGRTGTNEQFFGPGTRLTVL.

J is TRBJ1-5 and V is TRBV5-5; 8 nucleotides agree with TRBD1. This CDR3 contains 17 residues. Germline V gene lookup returns CDR1 SGHKS and CDR2 YYEKEE (reference sequence). V shed 2 bases and J 0 bases; nucleotides not matched to a gene: 7. The CDR3 is CASSFGTGSYSNQPQHF. CDR3 DNA sequence: TGTGCCAGCAGCTTTGGGACAGGATCTTATAGCAATCAGCCCCAGCATTTT.